Shown below are 9 T cell receptor beta chains from a single sample sequenced in a study of vaccination and CD4 T cells after COVID-19. Oncomine TCR Beta short-read sequencing was applied to DNA from cultured CD4+ T cells. TCRdb ran MiXCR on the PCR reads and lists one entry per CDR3 protein. The sample has fewer than 20,000 distinct CDR3 sequences, about 38% seen once; the top ten hold roughly a quarter. No cognate antigen is known for these TCRs. Treatment specified: approximately 10-day PBMC culture with coronavirus spike peptide pools or control peptides (ViraFEST assay). Sequencing was performed on CD4+ T cells from blood, cultured in vitro, taken before SARS-CoV-2 vaccination. The receptors derive from a human donor who received a COVID-19 vaccine.

The V gene is TRBV19, the J gene TRBJ2-5; D is possibly TRBD1 (5 bases). The germline V gene encodes CDR1 LNHDA and CDR2 SQIVND (reference sequence). V lost 5 bases to trimming and J lost 1 base, with 14 bases between them. This CDR3 contains 15 residues. CDR3 sequence: CASSWRQGGQETQYF. The DNA of the CDR3 is TGTGCCAGTAGTTGGCGGCAGGGTGGCCAAGAGACCCAGTACTTC. The full variable domain, completed using reference TRBV19 and TRBJ2-5, is DGGITQSPKYLFRKEGQNVTLSCEQNLNHDAMYWYRQDPGQGLRLIYYSQIVNDFQKGDIAEGYSVSREKKESFPLTVTSAQKNPTAFYLCASSWRQGGQETQYFGPGTRLLVL.

This clonotype showed up just once. J is TRBJ2-5 and V is TRBV19; 7 bases are shared with TRBD1. The V segment lost 4 bases and the J segment 4 bases; nucleotides outside the gene matches: 15. The CDR3 sequence is 17 residues long. Per germline, CDR1 LNHDA and CDR2 SQIVND (reference sequence). CDR3 nucleotide sequence: TGTGCCAGTAGTACCCATCAAACAGGGGACGGTTTAGAGACCCAGTACTTC. Translating it yields CASSTHQTGDGLETQYF.

The rearrangement links TRBV6-5 to TRBJ1-2; 8 bases agree with TRBD1. Trimming removed 0 bases from V and 6 bases from J; junction bases left unmatched: 9. Per germline, CDR1 MNHEY and CDR2 SVGAGI. The CDR3 loop spans 16 amino acids. The chain's CDR3 is CASSYSGAGGADGYTF. DNA of the CDR3: TGTGCCAGCAGTTACTCGGGGGCAGGGGGCGCAGATGGCTACACCTTC.

Concerning this clonotype itself: At one of its ends the junction is not consistent with the germline gene, which may arise from a read error. The V and J genes are TRBV5-1 and TRBJ1-2; tentative D call: TRBD1 (6 bases). This CDR3 contains 14 residues. CDR1 and CDR2 from the germline V gene are SGHRS and YFSETQ. Written as DNA, the CDR3 is TGCGCCAGCAGCTTGGATGGGGGGGCCTATGGCTGCACCTTC. Its protein is CASSLDGGAYGCTF. Together with reference TRBV5-1 and TRBJ1-2, the CDR3 gives the full variable domain: KAGVTQTPRYLIKTRGQQVTLSCSPISGHRSVSWYQQTPGQGLQFLFEYFSETQRNKGNFPGRFSGRQFSNSRSEMNVSTLELGDSALYLCASSLDGGAYGCTFGSGTRLTVV.

The rearrangement joins TRBV6-2 or TRBV6-3 to TRBJ2-7, with D unclear. From germline, CDR1 is MNHEY and CDR2 SVGEGT. V lost 0 bases and J 0 bases, leaving 12 bases between the germline ends. The CDR3 contains 16 residues. The CDR3 nucleotides read TGTGCCAGCAGTTACTCTAGCCGCCAACCCTCCTACGAGCAGTACTTC. Translating it yields CASSYSSRQPSYEQYF.

V is TRBV27 and J is TRBJ2-1, with 11 bases lining up with TRBD2. J lost 6 bases, V lost 3 bases, and 4 bases had no gene match. Germline V gene sequence: CDR1 MNHEY, CDR2 SMNVEV (reference sequence). The CDR3 loop spans 15 amino acids. CDR3 sequence (DNA): TGTGCCAGCAGTTTCTTAGCGGGGGGGTTCAATGAGCAGTTCTTC. This gives the protein CASSFLAGGFNEQFF.

V gene TRBV30 combines with J gene TRBJ2-3; maybe TRBD1 (6 bases). Deletions cut 3 bases from V and 2 bases from J, with 15 bases between. Germline-derived CDR1 and CDR2 are GTSNPN and SVGIG (reference sequence). CDR3 length: 15 residues. CDR3 bases: TGTGCCTGGAGCCCAGCGAGGGGGTACACAGATACGCAGTATTTT. This sequence encodes CAWSPARGYTDTQYF.

The rearrangement joins TRBV27 to TRBJ2-7; possible D gene TRBD2, 5 bases. The germline gives CDR1 MNHEY, CDR2 SMNVEV (reference sequence). V lost 6 bases, J lost 0 bases, and 12 bases lay in between. The CDR3 is 14 amino acids. CDR3 protein: CASREDVGSYEQYF. CDR3 nucleotides: TGTGCCAGCAGGGAGGACGTAGGCTCCTACGAGCAGTACTTC.

The genes are TRBV24-1 and TRBJ2-5; TRBD2 matches 14 bases. CDR3 length: 18 amino acids. V lost 3 bases and J lost 0; bases outside the gene matches: 5. The germline gives CDR1 KGHDR, CDR2 SFDVKD. In DNA form, the CDR3 reads TGTGCCACCAGTGATCCGGGACTAGCGGGGGCTTACCAAGAGACCCAGTACTTC. Its protein product is CATSDPGLAGAYQETQYF.